Presented here are 23 T cell receptor beta chains from one specimen sequenced in a study of blood T cell repertoires in COVID-19. Data came from immunoSEQ multiplex PCR; TCRdb stores just in-frame clones and leaves some out. The sample holds roughly 180,000 clones; around four fifths are singletons and the top ten take about 5%. Sequencing was performed on peripheral blood. Receptors originate from a woman aged 25 to 39 with acute or convalescent COVID-19.

The rearrangement links TRBV28 to TRBJ1-2; D gene unclear. Trimming took off 5 bases at V and 7 bases at J, with 11 bases between the two ends. The CDR3 is 12 amino acids. Germline lookup yields CDR1 MDHEN and CDR2 SYDVKM. The CDR3, as DNA: TGTGCCAGCAGTGAAGAGCCAGGTGGCTACACCTTC. It translates to CASSEEPGGYTF.

CDR3 in amino acids: CASSWDRWGHQPQHF. CDR3 nucleotide sequence: TGTGCCAGCAGTTGGGACAGGTGGGGCCATCAGCCCCAGCATTTT. The chain couples TRBV27 to TRBJ1-5; the match to TRBD1 covers 8 bases. V gave up 4 bases and J gave up 5 bases; unmatched junction bases: 7. Germline CDR1 MNHEY, CDR2 SMNVEV (reference sequence). The CDR3 sequence is 15 residues long.

This chain uses TRBV30 with TRBJ1-5; 7 bases fit TRBD1. This CDR3 region has 13 residues. CDR1 is GTSNPN, CDR2 SVGIG, per germline (reference sequence). V shed 1 base, J shed 4 bases, and the junction held 1 base outside the gene matches. The CDR3 DNA follows: TGTGCCTGGAGTGCCAGGGGGAATCAGCCCCAGCATTTT. It is translated as CAWSARGNQPQHF.

The rearrangement uses TRBV28 and TRBJ2-4, with 11 bases that match TRBD2. Per germline, CDR1 MDHEN and CDR2 SYDVKM. The V and J ends lost 5 bases and 2 bases, in that order; junction bases with no gene match: 8. CDR3 length: 17 amino acids. In DNA, the CDR3 is TGTGCCAGCAGTCAATCGGGACTAGCGGACTCCAAAAACATTCAGTACTTC. Residues: CASSQSGLADSKNIQYF.

This chain joins TRBV6-5 and TRBJ1-2, with D maybe TRBD1 (6 bases). Germline V gives CDR1 MNHEY, CDR2 SVGAGI. This CDR3 is 14 amino acids long. V was trimmed by 0 bases and J by 9 bases, leaving 14 bases between them. CDR3 protein: CASSYSNRAPRYTF. As DNA, the CDR3 is TGTGCCAGCAGTTACTCGAACAGGGCCCCTCGCTACACCTTC.

The chain combines TRBV4-3 with TRBJ1-4, with 8 bases that match TRBD1. The CDR3 runs to 15 residues. Per germline, CDR1 LGHNA and CDR2 YSLEER. V shed 5 bases, J shed 8 bases, and the junction held 10 bases outside the gene matches. The CDR3 region has the DNA TGCGCCAGCAGCAAATGGACAGGGACTGAAGAAAAACTGTTTTTT. Translated, it gives CASSKWTGTEEKLFF.

The gene calls are TRBV28 and TRBJ2-5; 9 positions match TRBD2. This CDR3 spans 14 amino acids. Germline CDR1 is MDHEN and CDR2 is SYDVKM. The CDR3 here is CACTAGGRGETQYF. The CDR3 DNA follows: TGTGCATGCACCGCGGGGGGGCGTGGGGAGACCCAGTACTTC.

The V call is TRBV29-1, the J call TRBJ2-1; TRBD2 might be the D (6 bases). The germline CDR1 and CDR2 sequences are SQVTM and ANQGSEA. Trimming removed 4 bases at V and 5 bases at J, with 21 bases between. The CDR3 loop spans 16 amino acids. The DNA for the CDR3 is TGCAGCGTTGGGGGGGTTTTAGCTTTACGTGACAATGAGCAGTTCTTC. It is translated as CSVGGVLALRDNEQFF.

The chain couples TRBV24-1 to TRBJ2-5, with TRBD1 identical over 9 bases. CDR3 length equals 15 residues. The J segment lost 5 bases and the V segment lost 4 bases, leaving 7 bases of the junction unmatched. Germline-derived CDR1 and CDR2 are KGHDR and SFDVKD. The CDR3 loop reads CATSEARDREETQYF. The CDR3 DNA reads as TGTGCCACCAGTGAGGCCCGGGACAGGGAGGAGACCCAGTACTTC.

V is TRBV7-2 and J is TRBJ2-1; possible D gene TRBD1, 6 bases. The CDR3 spans 15 residues. Trimming cost V 0 bases and J 4 bases, with 10 bases left between them. The germline CDR1 and CDR2 sequences are SGHTA and FQGNSA. The CDR3 DNA reads TGTGCCAGCAGCTTAGCGCAGGGACATTACAATGAGCAGTTCTTC. Protein product: CASSLAQGHYNEQFF.

This chain uses TRBV6-5 with TRBJ2-1, with TRBD2 matching over 7 bases. Germline V lookup: CDR1 MNHEY, CDR2 SVGAGI. The CDR3 totals 13 residues. Trimming took 4 bases from V and 6 from J; bases not matched to a gene: 3. CDR3: CASSSRGFNEQFF. In DNA, the CDR3 is TGTGCCAGCAGTTCGCGGGGGTTCAATGAGCAGTTCTTC.

There are a few counts of this clone. The chain uses TRBV5-1 and TRBJ2-3, with 14 positions matching TRBD2. The V and J ends lost 6 bases and 2 bases, in that order; junction bases with no gene match: 5. This CDR3 has 16 residues. The germline V gene encodes CDR1 SGHRS and CDR2 YFSETQ. CDR3 protein: CASTGLAGGPTDTQYF. The CDR3 nucleotides read TGCGCCAGCACCGGACTAGCGGGAGGTCCCACAGATACGCAGTATTTT.

The CDR3 DNA reads as TGTGCCAGCAGTTATAGCGGCGACGGGGGGGATGAGCAGTTCTTC. It encodes CASSYSGDGGDEQFF. The chain combines TRBV2 with TRBJ2-1, with TRBD2 identical over 8 bases. V shed 5 bases, J shed 8 bases, and the junction held 11 bases outside the gene matches. The CDR3 contains 15 residues. Germline assignment: CDR1 SNHLY and CDR2 FYNNEI. The whole variable domain, filled in from reference TRBV2 and TRBJ2-1, reads EPEVTQTPSHQVTQMGQEVILRCVPISNHLYFYWYRQILGQKVEFLVSFYNNEISEKSEIFDDQFSVERPDGSNFTLKIRSTKLEDSAMYFCASSYSGDGGDEQFFGPGTRLTVL.

This chain joins TRBV30 and TRBJ2-5; TRBD2 might be the D (5 bases). From germline, CDR1 is GTSNPN and CDR2 SVGIG (reference sequence). The CDR3 is made up of 13 amino acids. V dropped 4 bases and J dropped 5 bases, with 14 bases sitting between them. CDR3 sequence (DNA): TGTGCCTGGACCCTGGGCGGGTGGGAGACCCAGTACTTC. It is translated as CAWTLGGWETQYF.

The chain employs TRBV29-1 and TRBJ2-5; D might be TRBD2 (5 bases). Trimming took 4 bases from V and 5 from J, leaving 11 bases between them. This CDR3 contains 12 residues. CDR1 SQVTM and CDR2 ANQGSEA come from the germline V gene. The CDR3 reads CSVGLAGETQYF. The CDR3 DNA sequence: TGCAGCGTTGGTCTAGCTGGGGAGACCCAGTACTTC. Full variable domain (rest looked up from reference TRBV29-1 and TRBJ2-5): SAVISQKPSRDICQRGTSLTIQCQVDSQVTMMFWYRQQPGQSLTLIATANQGSEATYESGFVIDKFPISRPNLTFSTLTVSNMSPEDSSIYLCSVGLAGETQYFGPGTRLLVL.

This rearrangement joins TRBV20-1 to TRBJ1-3; no clear D gene. The CDR3 extends over 14 amino acids. The V and J ends lost 3 bases and 3 bases respectively, with 12 bases between them. Germline V gene data show CDR1 as DFQATT and CDR2 as SNEGSKA (reference sequence). The CDR3 region is CSASRVGSGNTIYF. In DNA form, the CDR3 reads TGCAGTGCTAGTCGGGTTGGGAGTGGAAACACCATATATTTT.

The CDR3 loop is CASSQAKRGFDTQYF. For the CDR3, the DNA is TGCGCCAGCAGCCAAGCGAAGCGGGGGTTCGATACGCAGTATTTT. J is TRBJ2-3 and V is TRBV4-3; 8 nucleotides match TRBD2. Germline V gene data show CDR1 as LGHNA and CDR2 as YSLEER. This CDR3 spans 15 amino acids. The V gene end was trimmed by 1 base and the J gene end by 6 bases; junction bases not matched to a gene: 6.

A word on this clone: This same CDR3 is encoded by further DNA sequences in the sample. The rearrangement joins TRBV30 to TRBJ1-1; D is unclear. The CDR3 totals 13 residues. The V gene's germline CDR1 is GTSNPN and CDR2 SVGIG (reference sequence). Trimming took 0 bases from V and 3 from J, leaving 8 bases between them. The CDR3 loop is CAWSVRGDTEAFF. In nucleotides, the CDR3 is TGTGCCTGGAGTGTACGCGGGGACACTGAAGCTTTCTTT.

This clone appeared a single time. The genes are TRBV18 and TRBJ1-2, with 12 bases that match TRBD1. With V trimmed by 6 bases and J by 7 bases, 6 bases remained unmatched. Germline CDR1 and CDR2: KGHSH and LQKENI. The length of the CDR3 is 14 residues. CDR3 loop: CASSLGTGGAGYTF. CDR3 DNA: TGTGCCAGCTCGCTTGGGACAGGGGGCGCTGGCTACACCTTC.

The genes are TRBV7-2 and TRBJ2-4; 10 positions agree with TRBD2. The trim removed 1 base at V and 6 bases at J, leaving 12 bases unmatched. The germline V gene has CDR1 SGHTA and CDR2 FQGNSA. The CDR3 is 18 amino acids. The CDR3 loop reads CASSLVRLAGEGGNIQYF. CDR3 coding DNA: TGTGCCAGCAGCTTAGTCCGCCTAGCGGGAGAAGGAGGAAACATTCAGTACTTC.

The chain couples TRBV2 to TRBJ2-5; D unresolved. The germline V gene has CDR1 SNHLY and CDR2 FYNNEI. The V end was cut by 7 bases, the J end by 6 bases, with 9 bases between. The CDR3 is 11 residues long. This CDR3 reads CASTPRKTQYF. The DNA of the CDR3 is TGTGCCAGCACCCCGCGGAAGACCCAGTACTTC. The full variable domain, in which reference TRBV2 and TRBJ2-5 provide the parts outside the CDR3, is EPEVTQTPSHQVTQMGQEVILRCVPISNHLYFYWYRQILGQKVEFLVSFYNNEISEKSEIFDDQFSVERPDGSNFTLKIRSTKLEDSAMYFCASTPRKTQYFGPGTRLLVL.

This clone was observed a single time. The chain uses TRBV13 and TRBJ2-1; 12 bases map to TRBD2. From germline, CDR1 is PRHDT and CDR2 FYEKMQ (reference sequence). This CDR3 region has 15 residues. V shed 3 bases, J shed 10 bases, and the junction held 7 bases outside the gene matches. CDR3 protein: CASSFRTSGKSEQFF. CDR3 bases: TGTGCCAGCAGCTTCAGGACTAGCGGGAAGTCAGAGCAGTTCTTC.

The V gene is TRBV7-6, the J gene TRBJ2-7, with D possibly being TRBD2 (7 bases). CDR3 size: 18 residues. Between the trimmed V and J ends, which lost 5 bases and 0 bases, there was a span of 23 bases. CDR1 and CDR2 from the germline V gene are SGHVS and FNYEAQ. The CDR3 coding sequence is TGTGCCAGCAGCCCCGCAGGAGGGGGGGCCTTAAGCTCCTACGAGCAGTACTTC. Its translation: CASSPAGGGALSSYEQYF.